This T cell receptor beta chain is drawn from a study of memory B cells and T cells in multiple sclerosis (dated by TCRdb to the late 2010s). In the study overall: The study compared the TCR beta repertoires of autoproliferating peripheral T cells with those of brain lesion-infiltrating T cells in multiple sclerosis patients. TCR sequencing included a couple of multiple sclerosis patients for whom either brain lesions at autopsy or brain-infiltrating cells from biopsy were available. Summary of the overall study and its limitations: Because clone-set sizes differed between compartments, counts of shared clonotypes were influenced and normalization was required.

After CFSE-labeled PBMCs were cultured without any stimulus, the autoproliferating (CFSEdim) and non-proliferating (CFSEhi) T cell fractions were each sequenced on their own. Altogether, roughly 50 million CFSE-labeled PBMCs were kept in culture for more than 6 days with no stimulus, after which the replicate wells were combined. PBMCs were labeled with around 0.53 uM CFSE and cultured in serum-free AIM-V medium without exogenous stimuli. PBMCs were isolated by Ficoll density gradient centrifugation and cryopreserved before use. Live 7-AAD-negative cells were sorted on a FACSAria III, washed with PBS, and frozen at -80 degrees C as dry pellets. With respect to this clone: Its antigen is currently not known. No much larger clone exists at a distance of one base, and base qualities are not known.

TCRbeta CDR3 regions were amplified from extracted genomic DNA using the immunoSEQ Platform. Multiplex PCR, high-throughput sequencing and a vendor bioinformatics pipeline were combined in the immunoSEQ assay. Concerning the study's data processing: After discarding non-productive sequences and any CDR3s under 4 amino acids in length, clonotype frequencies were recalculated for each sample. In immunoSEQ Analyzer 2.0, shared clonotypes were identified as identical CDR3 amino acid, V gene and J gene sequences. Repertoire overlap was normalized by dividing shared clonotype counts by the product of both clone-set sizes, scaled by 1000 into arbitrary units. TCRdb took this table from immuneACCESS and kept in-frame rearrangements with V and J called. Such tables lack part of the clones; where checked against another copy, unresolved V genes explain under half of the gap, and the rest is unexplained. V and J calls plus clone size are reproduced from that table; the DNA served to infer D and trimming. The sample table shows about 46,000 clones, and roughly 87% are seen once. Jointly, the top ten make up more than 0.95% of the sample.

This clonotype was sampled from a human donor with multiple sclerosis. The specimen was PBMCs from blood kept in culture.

CDR3 reads: CASQRDSANTQYF. The DNA reads as follows: TGTGCCAGCCAAAGGGATAGCGCGAATACGCAGTATTTT. The chain is assembled from TRBV27 and TRBJ2-3; the best D guess is TRBD2, with 5 bases matching. Between the V and J ends, shortened by 8 bases and 7 bases respectively, the junction contains 16 bases. The CDR3 runs 13 residues from the cysteine to the phenylalanine. Solely the CDR3 DNA is kept, with 39 bases framed from the first base. The germline V gene (reference sequence) specifies MNHEY as CDR1 and SMNVEV as CDR2.